This passage covers 8 T cell receptor beta chains from one sample sequenced in a study of CD8+ T cells in alopecia areata. cDNA reverse transcribed from extracted RNA served as the sequencing template. Produced via immunoSEQ multiplex PCR; TCRdb's table is partial and in-frame only. The data show over 35,000 clones, around nine tenths seen once. The treatment here: oral pan-JAK inhibitor, 5-10 mg twice daily. The sequences come from CD8+ T cells sorted from blood, collected at week 24, from a patient treated with tofacitinib. The receptors stem from a human donor with alopecia areata.

This clone was detected only a few times. CDR3 bases: TGTGCCAGCAGAACCCTTCGGGGCGAGCAGTACTTC. Translating it yields CASRTLRGEQYF. The gene calls are TRBV7-9 and TRBJ2-7; a weak D match, TRBD2 (5 bases). CDR1 SEHNR and CDR2 FQNEAQ come from the germline V gene (reference sequence). V dropped 6 bases and J dropped 6 bases, with 12 bases sitting between them. The CDR3 runs to 12 residues.

Points on this clone: A read error may produce the germline difference seen at one junction end. V usage is TRBV14 and J usage is TRBJ2-3; D might be TRBD2 (6 bases). The length of the CDR3 is 15 residues. In germline, CDR1 is SGHDN, CDR2 FVKESK. The CDR3 DNA reads TGTGCCAACAGCCTCGGCGGGGCTAGCACAGATACGCAGTATTTT. It specifies CANSLGGASTDTQYF.

This clone has more than one count but fewer than ten. This chain joins TRBV6-1 and TRBJ2-2; D is possibly TRBD1 (6 bases). The CDR3 consists of 15 residues. Per germline, CDR1 MNHNS and CDR2 SASEGT. Trimming pared 6 bases from V and 1 base from J, leaving 12 bases between. The CDR3 here is CASSRRTENTGELFF. CDR3 bases: TGTGCCAGCAGCAGGAGGACAGAGAACACCGGGGAGCTGTTTTTT.

The V and J genes are TRBV28 and TRBJ2-1, with 8 bases fitting TRBD2. V gave up 3 bases and J gave up 8 bases; unmatched junction bases: 9. The CDR3 covers 15 residues. CDR1 and CDR2 from the germline V gene are MDHEN and SYDVKM. The CDR3 nucleotides are TGTGCCAGCAGTTTCGCGGGGGGCGGATCTGATGAGCAGTTCTTC. It specifies CASSFAGGGSDEQFF.

The chain couples TRBV4-1 to TRBJ2-2, with D unresolved. V was cut by 8 bases and J by 5 bases, with 12 bases left in between. Germline CDR1 is MGHRA and CDR2 is YSYEKL. This CDR3 is 13 amino acids long. The CDR3 protein is CASRALRTGELFF. For the CDR3, the DNA is TGCGCCAGCCGAGCCCTAAGGACCGGGGAGCTGTTTTTT.

The chain employs TRBV7-9 and TRBJ2-7; D is ambiguous. With 1 base removed from V and 5 bases from J, the gap between germline ends came to 6 bases. Germline-derived CDR1 and CDR2 are SEHNR and FQNEAQ (reference sequence). CDR3 size: 12 residues. The CDR3 sequence: CASSLGADEQYF. CDR3 sequence (DNA): TGTGCCAGCAGCTTAGGGGCTGACGAGCAGTACTTC.

This rearrangement joins TRBV9 to TRBJ2-1, with D hard to call. V dropped 3 bases and J dropped 8 bases, with 18 bases sitting between them. The CDR3 extends over 15 amino acids. Germline V gene lookup returns CDR1 SGDLS and CDR2 YYNGEE. CDR3 sequence (DNA): TGTGCCAGCAGCGCCAACCCCTTAGAGAGCCATGAGCAGTTCTTC. It is translated as CASSANPLESHEQFF.

The J gene is TRBJ2-1, the V gene TRBV11-2, with D maybe TRBD1 (7 bases). V lost 7 bases, J lost 0 bases, and 10 bases lay in between. The germline V gene encodes CDR1 SGHAT and CDR2 FQNNGV. This CDR3 is 14 amino acids long. CDR3 in amino acids: CASTRDSSYNEQFF. The CDR3, as DNA: TGTGCCAGCACGCGGGACAGCTCCTACAATGAGCAGTTCTTC.